The clone carrying this T cell receptor beta chain was observed a handful of times. Distinct nucleotide sequences in the sample also encode this CDR3. This entry comes from a study of T cells after posttransplantation cyclophosphamide. This CDR3 comprises 19 residues. Treatment was busulfan-fludarabine conditioning, a marrow graft, and cyclophosphamide on days +3 and +4. Profiled with immunoSEQ multiplex PCR; TCRdb holds only in-frame clones, not every one. The sample shows some 8,000 clones, roughly nine tenths of them seen only once. The source is a female patient aged 50-65 years who received an allogeneic stem cell transplant from a related donor, was CMV-positive, and had no GVHD. Some of the T cells might come from the graft donor. V gene TRBV21-1 combines with J gene TRBJ1-1. TRBV21-1 is tagged as a pseudogene. This specimen was CD4+ T cells sorted from blood, taken approximately 45 months after allogeneic stem cell transplant with posttransplant cyclophosphamide. The CDR3 is CASSKAEKEEVNREAEAFF. The CDR3 nucleotides read TGTGCCAGCAGCAAGGCCGAAAAGGAGGAGGTCAATCGGGAAGCCGAAGCTTTCTTT.